These 17 T cell receptor beta chains came from one sample sequenced in a study of molecular identifiers for immune sequencing clone quantification. Using its own MiXCR run on the PCR reads, TCRdb lists one record per CDR3 protein. This sample has hundreds of thousands of distinct CDR3 sequences, with around 25% found just once. Sequenced sample: naive CD8+ T cells from blood, with Jurkat cell RNA spiked in. Subset reported: FACS-sorted CD8+CD4-CCR7+CD45RA+ naive T cells. The receptors originated from a human donor in good health. Some libraries in this study had Jurkat cell RNA spiked in.

The table lists this clonotype with many counts. This chain connects TRBV5-4 to TRBJ2-1; no firm D call. The germline V gene has CDR1 SGHNT and CDR2 YYREEE (reference sequence). The CDR3 spans 16 residues. V was cut by 4 bases and J by 7 bases, with 21 bases left in between. The CDR3 sequence is CASSVPQTRTDNEQFF. In DNA form, the CDR3 reads TGTGCCAGCAGCGTACCCCAAACCCGCACGGATAATGAGCAGTTCTTC. Full variable domain (outside the CDR3, taken from reference TRBV5-4 and TRBJ2-1): ETGVTQSPTHLIKTRGQQVTLRCSSQSGHNTVSWYQQALGQGPQFIFQYYREEENGRGNFPPRFSGLQFPNYSSELNVNALELDDSALYLCASSVPQTRTDNEQFFGPGTRLTVL.

This clonotype was seen only a few times. This chain uses TRBV10-2 with TRBJ2-5, with TRBD2 matching over 8 bases. From germline, CDR1 is WSHSY and CDR2 SAAADI. After removal of 7 bases from V and 3 bases from J, the junction contained 16 bases not matched to a gene. The CDR3 has 17 amino acids. The CDR3, as DNA: TGCGCCAGCACCCCCCCACAGAACGGAGCGGGGGAAGAGACCCAGTACTTC. Translating it yields CASTPPQNGAGEETQYF.

The chain recombines TRBV7-9 with TRBJ2-7; weak D call: TRBD2 (5 bases). CDR3 length: 15 amino acids. Germline V lookup: CDR1 SEHNR, CDR2 FQNEAQ (reference sequence). Trimming pared 6 bases from V and 2 bases from J, leaving 17 bases between. CDR3 sequence reads: CASRPLGASTYEQYF. The CDR3 coding sequence is TGTGCCAGCAGACCCTTGGGAGCCTCCACCTACGAGCAGTACTTC.

The V and J genes are TRBV27 and TRBJ1-4; no clear D gene. The CDR3 is 17 amino acids. V gave up 3 bases and J gave up 8 bases, with 22 bases separating them. Germline CDR1 and CDR2: MNHEY and SMNVEV (reference sequence). The CDR3 bases are TGTGCCAGCAGTTTTTCGCCTCCGTGGTTCGGGGAGGAAAAACTGTTTTTT. This codes for CASSFSPPWFGEEKLFF.

This chain links TRBV4-3 with TRBJ1-5; D is undetermined. This CDR3 comprises 18 residues. Trimming cost V 0 bases and J 0 bases, with 15 bases left between them. The germline gives CDR1 LGHNA, CDR2 YSLEER. CDR3 sequence: CASSQDPPGENSNQPQHF. The CDR3 DNA reads as TGCGCCAGCAGCCAAGATCCACCGGGAGAGAATAGCAATCAGCCCCAGCATTTT.

Concerning this clonotype: This may come from a read error, since a much larger clone is one base off. The chain employs TRBV4-1 and TRBJ1-3; 7 bases are a match to TRBD1. Germline values: CDR1 MGHRA, CDR2 YSYEKL. The CDR3 sequence is 16 residues long. CDR3 sequence reads: CASSQEGQLSGNAIYF. Written as DNA, the CDR3 is TGCGCCAGCAGCCAAGAGGGACAGCTCTCTGGAAACGCCATATATTTT.

The V gene is TRBV6-2 or TRBV6-3, the J gene TRBJ2-1; no definite D call. This CDR3 comprises 16 residues. Trimming took off 0 bases at V and 7 bases at J, with 16 bases between the two ends. CDR1 and CDR2 from the germline V gene are MNHEY and SVGEGT. In nucleotides, the CDR3 is TGTGCCAGCAGTTACTCGCGAGTGGGTTGGGCTAATGAGCAGTTCTTC. This gives the protein CASSYSRVGWANEQFF.

This clonotype was picked up many times. This chain links TRBV7-9 with TRBJ2-6; D may be TRBD1 (5 bases). The CDR3 is 14 residues long. CDR1 and CDR2 (germline): SEHNR, FQNEAQ (reference sequence). V was clipped by 4 bases and J by 3 bases, with 7 bases between them. CDR3 sequence (DNA): TGTGCCAGCAGCTCAGGGCATGGGGCCAACGTCCTGACTTTC. Protein sequence: CASSSGHGANVLTF.

A note on this clonotype: Given a much more abundant clone one base away, this may be a read error. This chain joins TRBV7-9 and TRBJ2-5, with a possible D match to TRBD2 (6 bases). The germline CDR1 and CDR2 sequences are SEHNR and FQNEAQ (reference sequence). This CDR3 region has 15 residues. Trimming removed 5 bases from V and 4 bases from J, with 17 bases in between. CDR3 amino acids: CASSPGRGIVETQYF. The CDR3 DNA reads TGTGCCAGCAGCCCCGGACGGGGGATTGTAGAGACCCAGTACTTC.

Many counts were recorded for this clonotype. The V gene is TRBV27, the J gene TRBJ1-5, with 10 bases aligning to TRBD1. Trimming cost V 1 base and J 7 bases; bases outside gene matches: 4. Germline V CDR1 and CDR2: MNHEY, SMNVEV (reference sequence). The CDR3 contains 15 residues. CDR3: CASSLWGQGTQPQHF. As DNA, the CDR3 is TGTGCCAGCAGTTTATGGGGACAGGGGACGCAGCCCCAGCATTTT.

In this sample, this clonotype turned up many times. The gene calls are TRBV4-3 and TRBJ2-3; D is perhaps TRBD1 (5 bases). V was cut by 1 base and J by 4 bases, with 18 bases left in between. The germline CDR1 and CDR2 sequences are LGHNA and YSLEER. The CDR3 is 17 amino acids. The CDR3 nucleotides read TGCGCCAGCAGCCAAGTGGTCAGGGCGGATCTATCAGATACGCAGTATTTT. Residues: CASSQVVRADLSDTQYF.

This clonotype was counted a few times. The chain combines TRBV11-3 with TRBJ2-7, with a tentative D call TRBD1 (6 bases). Per the germline V gene, CDR1 is SGHNT and CDR2 is YENEEA. This CDR3 has 14 amino acids. Between the trimmed V and J ends, which lost 5 bases and 1 base, there was a span of 12 bases. For the CDR3, the DNA is TGTGCCAGCAGCGAAAAAACAGGGTCCTACGAGCAGTACTTC. Amino acid sequence: CASSEKTGSYEQYF.

This clonotype was observed many times. The chain links TRBV7-2 to TRBJ1-1, with D hard to call. The CDR3 runs 10 residues. From germline, CDR1 is SGHTA and CDR2 FQGNSA. Trimming removed 1 base at V and 12 bases at J, with 6 bases between. As DNA, the CDR3 is TGTGCCAGCAGCTTAGGCCCACCTTTCTTT. This codes for CASSLGPPFF.

The CDR3 nucleotides are TGCGCCAGCAGCCAAGATTCTCCGGCATCAGATCCCACCGGGGAGCTGTTTTTT. It is translated as CASSQDSPASDPTGELFF. The chain uses TRBV4-3 and TRBJ2-2; no clear D gene. Trimming took 0 bases from V and 4 from J, leaving 18 bases between them. Germline loops: CDR1 LGHNA, CDR2 YSLEER. The CDR3 is 18 amino acids.

This clonotype was seen at least ten times. The rearrangement uses TRBV6-2 or TRBV6-3 and TRBJ1-1; D possibly corresponds to TRBD1 (5 bases). The CDR3 has 13 amino acids. V shed 6 bases and J shed 6 bases, with 14 bases lying between them. Germline V lookup: CDR1 MNHEY, CDR2 SVGEGT. The CDR3 coding sequence is TGTGCCAGCAGCCACGGGGCAGGAGCTGAAGCTTTCTTT. Translating it yields CASSHGAGAEAFF.

The chain is built from TRBV6-6 and TRBJ1-1; D is possibly TRBD1 (6 bases). CDR3 length equals 14 residues. The germline gives CDR1 MNHNY, CDR2 SVGAGI (reference sequence). V lost 2 bases, J lost 5 bases, and 12 bases lay in between. The CDR3 DNA sequence: TGTGCCAGCAGTTACCCGACAGGCAGGACTGAAGCTTTCTTT. It codes for CASSYPTGRTEAFF.

This clonotype was recorded a few times. This rearrangement joins TRBV7-9 to TRBJ2-7, with TRBD1 matching over 9 bases. The V segment lost 4 bases and the J segment 6 bases; nucleotides outside the gene matches: 4. Germline V gives CDR1 SEHNR, CDR2 FQNEAQ (reference sequence). The CDR3 runs to 13 residues. CDR3: CASSSSDRGEQYF. In DNA, the CDR3 is TGTGCCAGCAGCTCCTCGGACAGGGGCGAGCAGTACTTC.